This entry is about one T cell receptor beta chain. The antigen is undetermined. Per germline, CDR1 LGHDT and CDR2 YNNKEL (reference sequence). Trimming cost V 2 bases and J 10 bases, with 15 bases left between them. There are 14 residues in the CDR3. Before the COVID-19 pandemic, during about 2010-2018, CD4+ T cells were taken from unexposed donors. Isolation of CD4+ T cells took place after about 10 days in culture. Half the medium was replaced with IL-2 medium on days 3 and 7. Profiled with immunoSEQ multiplex PCR; TCRdb holds only in-frame clones, not every one. Here the sample spans 18,000 or so clones, 70% to 80% being singletons. This specimen belongs to a study of CD4 T cells in relation to SARS-CoV-2 and coronaviruses. Study-wide results and caveats: This crossreactivity analysis covered spike protein alone, no other viral proteins.

The sample taken for sequencing was CD4+ T cells from PBMCs, cultured in vitro. This TCR came from a human donor in good health. The rearrangement uses TRBV3-1 (or the pseudogene TRBV3-2) and TRBJ2-1; a weak D match, TRBD2 (6 bases). CDR3 loop: CASSQKRWGGEQFF. CDR3 in DNA: TGTGCCAGCAGCCAAAAACGGTGGGGAGGAGAGCAGTTCTTC.